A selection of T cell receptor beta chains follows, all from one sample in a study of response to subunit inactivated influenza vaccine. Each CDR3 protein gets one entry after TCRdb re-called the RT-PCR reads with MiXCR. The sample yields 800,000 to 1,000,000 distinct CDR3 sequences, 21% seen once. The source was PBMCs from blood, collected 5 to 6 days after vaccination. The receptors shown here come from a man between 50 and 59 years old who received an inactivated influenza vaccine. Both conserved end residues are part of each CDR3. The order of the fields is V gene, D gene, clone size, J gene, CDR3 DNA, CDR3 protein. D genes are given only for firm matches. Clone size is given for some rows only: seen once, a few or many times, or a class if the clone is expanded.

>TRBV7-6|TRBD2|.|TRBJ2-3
TGTGCCAGCAGCTCCACTAGCGGACTCGTCAGAGATACGCAGTATTTT
CASSSTSGLVRDTQYF
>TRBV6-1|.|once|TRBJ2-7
TGTGCCAGCAGGGGGGGGAAAGGGGGTGCCTACGAGCAGTACTTC
CASRGGKGGAYEQYF
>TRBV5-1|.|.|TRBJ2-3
TGCGCCAGCAGCTTCGACAGAAGCACAGATACGCAGTATTTT
CASSFDRSTDTQYF
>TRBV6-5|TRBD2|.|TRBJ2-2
TGTGCCAGCAGTTACGGGGGGGGACTAGCGTTTGCCGGGGAGCTGTTTTTT
CASSYGGGLAFAGELFF
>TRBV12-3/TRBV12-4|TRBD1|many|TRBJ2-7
TGTGCCAGCAGGCCCGGGACAGGGGCTAAGCAGTACTTC
CASRPGTGAKQYF
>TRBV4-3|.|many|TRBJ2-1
TGCGCCAGCAGCCAAGATCGTGCGTATGAGCAGTTCTTC
CASSQDRAYEQFF
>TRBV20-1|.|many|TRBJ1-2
TGCAGTGCTAGAGATGAAGGGTATGGCTACACCTTC
CSARDEGYGYTF
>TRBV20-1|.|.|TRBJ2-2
TGCAGTGCCTACGACGAAAACACCGGGGAGCTGTTTTTT
CSAYDENTGELFF
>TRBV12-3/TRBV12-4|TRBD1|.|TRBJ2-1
TGTGCCAGCAGTCGGGGACAGGGGAGCCATGAGCAGTTCTTC
CASSRGQGSHEQFF
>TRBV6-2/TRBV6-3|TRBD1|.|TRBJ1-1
TGTGCCAGCAGTTACCGGCAGGGTACAGGGGGATTAACGAACACTGAAGCTTTCTTT
CASSYRQGTGGLTNTEAFF
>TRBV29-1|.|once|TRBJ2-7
TGCAGCGTCGATGGGGCCCGGTTAGGTGAGCAGTACTTC
CSVDGARLGEQYF
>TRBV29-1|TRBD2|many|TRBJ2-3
TGCAGCGTTACGGGAGGACCAGATACGCAGTATTTT
CSVTGGPDTQYF
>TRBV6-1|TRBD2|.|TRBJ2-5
TGTGCCAGCAGAACGACTAGCGGGAGAGAGACCCAGTACTTC
CASRTTSGRETQYF
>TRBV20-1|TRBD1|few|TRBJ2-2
TGCAGTGCTAGATCGGGACAGGCGAACACCGGGGAGCTGTTTTTT
CSARSGQANTGELFF
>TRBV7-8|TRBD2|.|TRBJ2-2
TGTGCCAGCAGCTTAGGGTTACTAGCGGGAGAGAACACCGGGGAGCTGTTTTTT
CASSLGLLAGENTGELFF
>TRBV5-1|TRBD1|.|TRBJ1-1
TGCGCCAGCAGCTTGGGGACAGGGGGAGGAGGCACTGAAGCTTTCTTT
CASSLGTGGGGTEAFF
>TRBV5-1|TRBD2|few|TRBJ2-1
TGCGCCAGCAGCGAAGGGACGACTAGCGGGAGACTCAATGAGCAGTTCTTC
CASSEGTTSGRLNEQFF
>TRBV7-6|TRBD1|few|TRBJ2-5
TGTGCCAGCGCAACCGGGACAGCTCAAGAGACCCAGTACTTC
CASATGTAQETQYF
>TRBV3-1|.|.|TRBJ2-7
TGTGCCAGCAGCCAAGTACCGCGGTACGAGCAGTACTTC
CASSQVPRYEQYF
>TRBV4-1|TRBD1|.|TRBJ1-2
TGCGCCAGCAGCCAGACCGGACAGGGGAACTATGGCTACACCTTC
CASSQTGQGNYGYTF
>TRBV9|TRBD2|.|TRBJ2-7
TGTGCCAGCAGCGCCGGGACTAGCGGGCTCTCTGAGCAGTACTTC
CASSAGTSGLSEQYF
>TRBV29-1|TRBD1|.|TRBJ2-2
TGCAGCGCCTTCACCGGGACAGGGGCCGGGGAGCTGTTTTTT
CSAFTGTGAGELFF
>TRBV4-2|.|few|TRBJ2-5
TGTGCCAGCAGCCAAGAAGTCACGACTGGGTCGGGATCGTACCAAGAGACCCAGTACTTC
CASSQEVTTGSGSYQETQYF
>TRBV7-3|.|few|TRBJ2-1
TGTGCCAGCAGCTTCGCGCGGGACAATGAGCAGTTCTTC
CASSFARDNEQFF
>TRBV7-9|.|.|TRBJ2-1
TGTGCCAGCAGCTTGTCTCCAATGGGGGCCAACAATGAGCAGTTCTTC
CASSLSPMGANNEQFF
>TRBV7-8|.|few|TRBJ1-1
TGTGCCAGCAGCTCCTCCGAAGTTAACACTGAAGCTTTCTTT
CASSSSEVNTEAFF
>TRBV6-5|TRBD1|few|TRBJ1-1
TGTGCCAGCAGTTACTCGACAGGGGGCCTCAACACTGAAGCTTTCTTT
CASSYSTGGLNTEAFF
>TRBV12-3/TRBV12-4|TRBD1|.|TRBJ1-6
TGTGCCAGCAGCTTGACAGGGGTAGGGGGTAATTCACCCCTCCACTTT
CASSLTGVGGNSPLHF
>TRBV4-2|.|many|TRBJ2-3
TGCGCCAGCAGCCAAGATCGGGGCACAGATACGCAGTATTTT
CASSQDRGTDTQYF
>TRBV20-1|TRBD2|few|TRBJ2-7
TGCAGTGCTAGTATAGCGGGAGGGCCCTCCTACGAGCAGTACTTC
CSASIAGGPSYEQYF
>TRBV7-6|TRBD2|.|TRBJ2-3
TGTGCCAGCAGCCCCTCAGGAGCGGGAGGCTCAGATACGCAGTATTTT
CASSPSGAGGSDTQYF
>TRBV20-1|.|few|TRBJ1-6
TGCAGTGCTAGAGATTGGCAGGGTAGTTCACCCCTCCACTTT
CSARDWQGSSPLHF
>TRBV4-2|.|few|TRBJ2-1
TGTGCCAGCAGCCAACGTACATGGGGTGGGAATGAGCAGTTCTTC
CASSQRTWGGNEQFF
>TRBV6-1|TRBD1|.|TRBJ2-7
TGTGCCAGCAGTGGCCGGGACAGGAAAGCCTACGAGCAGTACTTC
CASSGRDRKAYEQYF
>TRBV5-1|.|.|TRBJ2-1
TGCGCCAGCAGCTCAACAGGTTCCCTTTCCTACAATGAGCAGTTCTTC
CASSSTGSLSYNEQFF
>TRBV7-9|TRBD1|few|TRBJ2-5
TGTGCCAGCAGCATGACAGGGGAAGAGACCCAGTACTTC
CASSMTGEETQYF
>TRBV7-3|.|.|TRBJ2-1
TGTGCCAGCAGCCATAGCGGTATCAATGAGCAGTTCTTC
CASSHSGINEQFF
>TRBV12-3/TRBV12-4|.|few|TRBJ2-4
TGTGCCAGCAGTGGGCTAGAAGCCAAAAACATTCAGTACTTC
CASSGLEAKNIQYF
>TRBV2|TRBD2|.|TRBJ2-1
TGTGCCAGCAGTGACTCCCTCAGCGGGAGGCGGAATGAGCAGTTCTTC
CASSDSLSGRRNEQFF
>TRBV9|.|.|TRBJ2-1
TGTGCCAGCAGCCCACGAGGGACTTCCAACAATGAGCAGTTCTTC
CASSPRGTSNNEQFF
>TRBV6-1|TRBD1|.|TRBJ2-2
TGTGCCATCGCTCGGACAGGGGTGGCCGGGGAGCTGTTTTTT
CAIARTGVAGELFF
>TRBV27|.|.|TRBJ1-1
TGTGCCAGCAGTCCCCACAGAGGGGGCACTGAAGCTTTCTTT
CASSPHRGGTEAFF
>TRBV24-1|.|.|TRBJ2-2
TGTGCCACCGCACAGGGACACACCGGGGAGCTGTTTTTT
CATAQGHTGELFF
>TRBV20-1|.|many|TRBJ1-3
TGCAGTGCGTATACAGGGACCGCCTCTGGAAACACCATATATTTT
CSAYTGTASGNTIYF
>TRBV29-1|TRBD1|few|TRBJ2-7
TGCAGCGTCTCCGGGACAGGGGAATTCTACGAGCAGTACTTC
CSVSGTGEFYEQYF
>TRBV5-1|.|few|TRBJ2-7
TGCGCCAGCAGCTTGTTCCTAGCGCGTTCCTACGAGCAGTACTTC
CASSLFLARSYEQYF
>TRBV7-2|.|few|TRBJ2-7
TGTGCCAGCAGCTTAGCGGACCGATACTACGAGCAGTACTTC
CASSLADRYYEQYF